Listed below are T cell receptor beta chains from one sample, sequenced in a study of neurological immune-mediated disorders. From the 5' RACE reads, TCRdb called clonotypes with MiXCR, one entry per CDR3 protein. The sample holds more than 15,000 distinct CDR3 sequences, about 10% seen once. The sequencing sample was made of CD8+ T cells from blood. Receptor source: a woman aged 50 to 60 in good health. CDR3s include the opening cysteine and the closing phenylalanine or tryptophan. Each record gives: V gene, clone size, J gene, D gene, CDR3 DNA, CDR3 protein. D genes are given only for firm matches. Clone size, where shown, is once, few, many, or a class for clones that have expanded.

TRBV12-3/TRBV12-4	.	TRBJ2-2	.	TGTGCCAGCAGTTATGGACAGCCGAACACCGGGGAGCTGTTTTTT	CASSYGQPNTGELFF
TRBV6-2/TRBV6-3	many	TRBJ2-1	.	TGTGCCAGCACCGATCTGAGCTCCTACAATGAGCAGTTCTTC	CASTDLSSYNEQFF
TRBV27	many	TRBJ2-6	TRBD1	TGTGCCAGCAGTTTATCCGGGACAGAAGTCTCTGGGGCCAACGTCCTGACTTTC	CASSLSGTEVSGANVLTF
TRBV5-1	many	TRBJ1-1	.	TGCGCCAGCAGCCCGACTGGGACTGAAGCTTTCTTT	CASSPTGTEAFF
TRBV20-1	many	TRBJ1-1	.	TGCAGTGCCAAAATTAAAGGGGGGACTGAAGCTTTCTTT	CSAKIKGGTEAFF
TRBV7-9	many	TRBJ2-3	TRBD2	TGTGCCAGCAGCTTAGCCGGGACTAGCCCCACAGATACGCAGTATTTT	CASSLAGTSPTDTQYF
TRBV12-3/TRBV12-4	many	TRBJ2-7	TRBD1	TGTGCCAGCAGCCGTCCGGGACAGGGTGGGGAGCAGTACTTC	CASSRPGQGGEQYF
TRBV11-2	many	TRBJ2-3	.	TGTGCCAGCAGCTTACAGGGCGGGGGCGGGGATACGCAGTATTTT	CASSLQGGGGDTQYF
TRBV10-1	many	TRBJ2-2	TRBD2	TGCGCCAGCAGTGAACGGGGGGATGGCACCGGGGAGCTGTTTTTT	CASSERGDGTGELFF
TRBV6-5	.	TRBJ2-2	.	TGTGCCAGCACTAATGCGGGGAACACCGGGGAGCTGTTTTTT	CASTNAGNTGELFF
TRBV4-1	many	TRBJ1-6	.	TGCGCCAGCAGCCAAGGGGCCCGGGCCAATTCACCCCTCCACTTT	CASSQGARANSPLHF
TRBV5-1	many	TRBJ1-1	.	TGCGCCAGCAGCTTGGTTTGGTGGCGGACTGAAGCTTTCTTT	CASSLVWWRTEAFF
TRBV5-1	many	TRBJ2-7	.	TGCGCCAGCAGCTTGGTGCCCGGGACAATAGGTGGGTCCTACGAGCAGTACTTC	CASSLVPGTIGGSYEQYF
TRBV7-2	.	TRBJ2-7	.	TGTGCCAGCAGGACAATAAAAGGTTGGGAGCAGTACTTC	CASRTIKGWEQYF
TRBV19	many	TRBJ2-3	.	TGTGCCAGTAGTAACCTTTTTTCAGATACGCAGTATTTT	CASSNLFSDTQYF
TRBV10-3	medium-sized	TRBJ1-6	TRBD1	TGTGCCATCAGTGGACAGGGTAGTTCACCCCTCCACTTT	CAISGQGSSPLHF
TRBV20-1	many	TRBJ1-1	.	TGCAGTGCTACGGTACAGGTGAACACTGAAGCTTTCTTT	CSATVQVNTEAFF
TRBV20-1	many	TRBJ1-2	.	TGCAGTGCTAGAAGCGGCACAGGCACGAACTATGGCTACACCTTC	CSARSGTGTNYGYTF
TRBV5-6	many	TRBJ2-5	.	TGTGCCAGCAGCTCCCCTCTGGCAACCCAAGAGACCCAGTACTTC	CASSSPLATQETQYF
TRBV20-1	.	TRBJ1-5	.	TGCAGTGCTCCTAAGGGGGGGCGCAATCAGCCCCAGCATTTT	CSAPKGGRNQPQHF
TRBV5-1	.	TRBJ2-7	TRBD2	TGCGCCAGCAGCCCCACTACGGCTAGCGGCGAGCAGTACTTC	CASSPTTASGEQYF
TRBV6-5	many	TRBJ2-7	TRBD2	TGTGCCAGCAGGACCGGGACTAGCGAGTACGAGCAGTACTTC	CASRTGTSEYEQYF